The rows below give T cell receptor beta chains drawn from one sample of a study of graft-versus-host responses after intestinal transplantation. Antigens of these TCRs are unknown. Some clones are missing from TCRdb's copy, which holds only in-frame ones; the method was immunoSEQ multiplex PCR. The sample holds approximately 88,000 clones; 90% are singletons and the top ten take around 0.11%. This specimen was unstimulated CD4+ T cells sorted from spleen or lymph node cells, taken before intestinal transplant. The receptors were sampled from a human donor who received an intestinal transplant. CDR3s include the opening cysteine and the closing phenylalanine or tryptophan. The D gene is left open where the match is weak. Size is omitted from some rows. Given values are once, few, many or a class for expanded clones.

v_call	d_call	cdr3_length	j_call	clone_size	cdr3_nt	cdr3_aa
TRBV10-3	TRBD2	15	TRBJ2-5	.	TGTGCCATCAGCCTGTTACCGGGGAGGGAGGAGACCCAGTACTTC	CAISLLPGREETQYF
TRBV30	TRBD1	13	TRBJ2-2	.	TGTGCCTGGACCAACAGGGGGGATGGGGAGCTGTTTTTT	CAWTNRGDGELFF
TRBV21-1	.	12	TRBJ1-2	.	TGTGCCAGCAGCAAACTAAGAAATGGCTACACCTTC	CASSKLRNGYTF
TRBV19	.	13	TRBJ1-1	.	TGTGCCAGTAGTGTGGGGAGGAGCACTGAAGCTTTCTTT	CASSVGRSTEAFF
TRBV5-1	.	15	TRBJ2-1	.	TGCGCCAGCATGGGCGGAGACAGGTCTTCCAATGAGCAGTTCTTC	CASMGGDRSSNEQFF
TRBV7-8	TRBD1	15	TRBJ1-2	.	TGTGCCAGCAGCACTCGGACAGGGAACGCGGGTGGCTACACCTTC	CASSTRTGNAGGYTF
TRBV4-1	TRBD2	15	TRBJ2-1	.	TGCGCCAGCAGCCAAGAAGGGAGGGCAACCAATGAGCAGTTCTTC	CASSQEGRATNEQFF
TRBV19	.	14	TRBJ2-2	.	TGTGCCAGTAGCATCAACAGGGTATCCGGGGAGCTGTTTTTT	CASSINRVSGELFF
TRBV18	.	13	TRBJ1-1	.	TGTGCCAGCTCACCAAACATGAACACTGAAGCTTTCTTT	CASSPNMNTEAFF
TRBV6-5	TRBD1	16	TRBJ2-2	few	TGTGCCAGCAGTTACTCCGGGACAGGGAGAACCGGGGAGCTGTTTTTT	CASSYSGTGRTGELFF
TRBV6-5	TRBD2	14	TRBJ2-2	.	TGTGCCACCAAGGGACTACGGAACACCGGGGAGCTGTTTTTT	CATKGLRNTGELFF
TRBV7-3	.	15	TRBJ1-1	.	TGTGCCAGCAGCTTGTATCCAGGGGCGAACACTGAAGCTTTCTTT	CASSLYPGANTEAFF
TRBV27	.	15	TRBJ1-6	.	TGTGCCAGCAGTTTGGAGACAGGTGGTCATTCACCCCTCCACTTT	CASSLETGGHSPLHF
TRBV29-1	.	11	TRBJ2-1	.	TGCAGCGTTGACTCTAGGAATGAGCAGTTCTTC	CSVDSRNEQFF
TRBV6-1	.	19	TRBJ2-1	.	TGTGCCAGCAGTGAAGAGTACAGGGCAGCCCTAAGCTCCTACAATGAGCAGTTCTTC	CASSEEYRAALSSYNEQFF
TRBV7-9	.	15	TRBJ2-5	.	TGTGCCAGCAGCTTAGCGGGGGACTCTTCAGAGACCCAGTACTTC	CASSLAGDSSETQYF
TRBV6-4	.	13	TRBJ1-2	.	TGTGCCAGCAGGGGGGGGGAGTACGGCGGCTACACCTTC	CASRGGEYGGYTF
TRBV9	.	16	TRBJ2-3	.	TGTGCCAGCAGCGTAGGGGGCTTCATCCCGGGAGATACGCAGTATTTT	CASSVGGFIPGDTQYF
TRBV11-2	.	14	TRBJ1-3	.	TGTGCCAGCAGCCCTACGGCAGGGCGGAACACCATATATTTT	CASSPTAGRNTIYF
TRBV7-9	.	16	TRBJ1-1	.	TGTGCCAGCAGCTTAGCGCTAGGGAGGGGTAGCAGTGAAGCTTTCTTT	CASSLALGRGSSEAFF
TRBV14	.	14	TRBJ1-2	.	TGTGCCAGCAGCCAAGGACGGGGAGACTATGGCTACACCTTC	CASSQGRGDYGYTF
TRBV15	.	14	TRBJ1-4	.	TGTGCCACCAGCAGGGGACATTTTAATGAAAAACTGTTTTTT	CATSRGHFNEKLFF
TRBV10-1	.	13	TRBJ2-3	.	TGCGCCAGCAGCCCAGGTAGCGCCGATACGCAGTATTTT	CASSPGSADTQYF
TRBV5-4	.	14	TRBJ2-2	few	TGTGCCAGCAGCTGGGGAGTGACCCCCGGGGAGCTGTTTTTT	CASSWGVTPGELFF
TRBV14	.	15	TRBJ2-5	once	TGTGCCAGCAGCCAGGGGGCAACCCTACAAGAGACCCAGTACTTC	CASSQGATLQETQYF
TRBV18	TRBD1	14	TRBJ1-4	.	TGTGCCAGCTCACCGCTGACAGGGGGTGAAAAACTGTTTTTT	CASSPLTGGEKLFF
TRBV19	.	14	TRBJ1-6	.	TGTGCCAGTAGTATCGCAGGGAATAATTCACCCCTCCACTTT	CASSIAGNNSPLHF
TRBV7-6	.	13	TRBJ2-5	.	TGTGCCAGCAGCCCGCCGGCTCAGGGTACCCAGTACTTC	CASSPPAQGTQYF